This TCR beta chain was sequenced during a study of OX40 agonist ivuxolimab in advanced cancers. Turning to this clone: Its antigen is undetermined.

Study-level points and caveats: At doses 0.1 to 3.0 mg/kg, CD4+ and CD8+ clones expanded.

In germline, CDR1 is SGHTA, CDR2 FQGNSA. The ends were cut back, 3 bases at V and 5 bases at J, with 13 bases in the middle. The length of the CDR3 is 15 residues. Method: immunoSEQ multiplex PCR; TCRdb's copy keeps in-frame clones and lacks some. Of about 59,000 clones listed, around 86% are singletons. Here the sequenced sample was CD4+ or CD8+ T cells sorted from blood, taken in a trial of the OX40 agonist ivuxolimab. The source is an adult with an advanced solid tumor such as melanoma, head and neck, liver or kidney cancer. This chain joins TRBV7-2 and TRBJ1-4; D gene unclear. This CDR3 is CASSLVPARNEKLFF. CDR3 sequence (DNA): TGTGCCAGCAGCTTGGTACCGGCAAGGAATGAAAAACTGTTTTTT.